This T cell receptor (beta chain) originates from a study of cytomegalovirus exposure and HLA in healthy donors. Study results and limitations: CMV serostatus stood as the only immune exposure information on hand.

As concerns this clone: Its target is unknown.

It was with 60 Vbeta and 13 Jbeta primers that the PCR ran. Generated by immunoSEQ multiplex PCR, the TCRdb table keeps only in-frame clones and is missing some. The profile shows under 200,000 clones, approximately 81% of them singletons. The specimen was PBMCs. The origin of this receptor is a woman aged 25 to 45 in good health and CMV-seropositive.

The CDR3 region is CASSNLQGRHTEAFF. Written as DNA, the CDR3 is TGTGCCAGCAGTAACTTACAGGGGCGGCACACTGAAGCTTTCTTT. J is TRBJ1-1 and V is TRBV6-5, with 7 positions matching TRBD1. V lost 5 bases, J lost 3 bases, and 9 bases stayed unmatched. The CDR3 has 15 residues. CDR1 and CDR2 (germline): MNHEY, SVGAGI.